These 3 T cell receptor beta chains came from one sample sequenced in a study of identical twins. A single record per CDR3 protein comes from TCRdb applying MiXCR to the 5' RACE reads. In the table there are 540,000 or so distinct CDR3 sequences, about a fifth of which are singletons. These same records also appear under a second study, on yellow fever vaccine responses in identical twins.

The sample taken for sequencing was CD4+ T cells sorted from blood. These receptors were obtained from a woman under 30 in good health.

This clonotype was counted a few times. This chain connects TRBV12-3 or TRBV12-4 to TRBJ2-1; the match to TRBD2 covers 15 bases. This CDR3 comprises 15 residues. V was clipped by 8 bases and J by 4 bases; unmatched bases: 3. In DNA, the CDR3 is TGTGCCAGCGGGACTAGCGGGGGGCTATACAATGAGCAGTTCTTC. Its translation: CASGTSGGLYNEQFF.

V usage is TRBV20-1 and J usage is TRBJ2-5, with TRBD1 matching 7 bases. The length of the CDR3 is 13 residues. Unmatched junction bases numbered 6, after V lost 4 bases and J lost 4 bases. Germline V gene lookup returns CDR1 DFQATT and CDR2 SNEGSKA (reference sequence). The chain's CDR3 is CSANKGGPETQYF. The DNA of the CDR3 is TGCAGTGCTAACAAAGGGGGCCCAGAGACCCAGTACTTC.

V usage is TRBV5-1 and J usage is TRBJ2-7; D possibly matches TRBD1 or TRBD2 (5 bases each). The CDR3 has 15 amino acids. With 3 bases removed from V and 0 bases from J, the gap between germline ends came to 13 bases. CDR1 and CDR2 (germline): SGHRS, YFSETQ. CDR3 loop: CASSSGTASSYEQYF. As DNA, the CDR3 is TGCGCCAGCAGCTCCGGGACGGCCAGCTCCTACGAGCAGTACTTC.